Below are 14 T cell receptor beta chains sequenced from a single sample in a study of blood T cell repertoires in COVID-19. Here immunoSEQ multiplex PCR was the method, and the copy in TCRdb shows in-frame clones only, minus some. This sample has about 250,000 clones; around 90% occur once, and the top ten carry more than 5%. The sample comprised PBMCs or T cells enriched from blood (not recorded which). These receptors were obtained from a woman in her 30s with acute COVID-19.

The J gene is TRBJ2-3, the V gene TRBV5-1; 14 nucleotides line up with TRBD2. V shed 2 bases, J shed 4 bases, and the junction held 6 bases outside the gene matches. CDR1 SGHRS and CDR2 YFSETQ come from the germline V gene. This CDR3 is 17 amino acids long. The CDR3 is CASSFRLAGGPADTQYF. The DNA for the CDR3 is TGCGCCAGCAGCTTTCGACTAGCGGGAGGGCCGGCAGATACGCAGTATTTT.

This chain uses TRBV2 with TRBJ2-1; possibly TRBD1 for D (6 bases). CDR3 length equals 15 residues. V was clipped by 5 bases and J by 8 bases, with 19 bases between them. Germline CDR1 is SNHLY and CDR2 is FYNNEI. The CDR3 loop reads CASSLGQSGFDEQFF. As DNA, the CDR3 is TGTGCCAGCAGTCTCGGACAGTCCGGTTTCGATGAGCAGTTCTTC.

V gene TRBV7-8 combines with J gene TRBJ1-4; unclear D gene. With 5 bases removed from V and 3 bases from J, the gap between germline ends came to 25 bases. The germline V gene has CDR1 SGHVS and CDR2 FQNEAQ. The CDR3 is 19 residues long. The CDR3 region is CASSPDSRVFGLANEKLFF. The DNA of the CDR3 is TGTGCCAGCAGCCCCGATAGCAGAGTGTTTGGTTTAGCTAATGAAAAACTGTTTTTT.

This clone has a single count. The rearrangement links TRBV5-4 to TRBJ2-7, with 12 nucleotides matching TRBD2. V lost 4 bases and J lost 2; bases outside the gene matches: 4. There are 15 residues in the CDR3. From germline, CDR1 is SGHNT and CDR2 YYREEE (reference sequence). This CDR3 reads CASSDRTSGAYEQYF. CDR3 in DNA: TGTGCCAGCAGCGATCGGACTAGCGGGGCCTACGAGCAGTACTTC.

This chain uses TRBV5-1 with TRBJ1-3; D is ambiguous. This CDR3 spans 15 amino acids. CDR1 SGHRS and CDR2 YFSETQ come from the germline V gene. With 5 bases removed from V and 2 bases from J, the gap between germline ends came to 14 bases. The CDR3 loop is CASRSTGKAGNTIYF. DNA of the CDR3: TGCGCCAGCAGGTCAACCGGGAAGGCTGGAAACACCATATATTTT.

This clone was detected only a few times. The genes are TRBV28 and TRBJ2-6; perhaps TRBD1 as D (6 bases). The germline V gene has CDR1 MDHEN and CDR2 SYDVKM. This CDR3 has 17 amino acids. V dropped 4 bases and J dropped 3 bases, with 16 bases sitting between them. CDR3 amino acids: CASSSHRVLGGANVLTF. CDR3 bases: TGTGCCAGCAGTTCTCACAGGGTTCTTGGTGGGGCCAACGTCCTGACTTTC.

This chain uses TRBV11-3 with TRBJ2-7, with TRBD1 identical over 10 bases. The length of the CDR3 is 15 residues. After removal of 1 base from V and 4 bases from J, the junction contained 4 bases not matched to a gene. Germline V gene data show CDR1 as SGHNT and CDR2 as YENEEA. CDR3 nucleotides: TGTGCCAGCAGCTTAGCGGGGACAGGGGCGTACGAGCAGTACTTC. This translates into CASSLAGTGAYEQYF.

This chain links TRBV10-3 with TRBJ2-7; D gene ambiguous. This CDR3 comprises 13 residues. The germline V and J ends were trimmed by 7 bases and 3 bases, with 13 bases remaining between them. Germline V gives CDR1 ENHRY, CDR2 SYGVKD. CDR3 DNA sequence: TGTGCCATCACCCAGGCCCCTGACTACGAGCAGTACTTC. As protein: CAITQAPDYEQYF.

The V and J genes are TRBV28 and TRBJ1-5; D perhaps matches TRBD1 (5 bases). The V and J ends lost 8 bases and 3 bases respectively, with 14 bases between them. The CDR3 extends over 14 amino acids. Germline CDR1 MDHEN, CDR2 SYDVKM. The CDR3 loop reads CASRYRQVNQPQHF. As DNA, the CDR3 is TGTGCCAGCCGTTACAGGCAGGTCAATCAGCCCCAGCATTTT. Full variable domain (remainder filled in from reference TRBV28 and TRBJ1-5): DVKVTQSSRYLVKRTGEKVFLECVQDMDHENMFWYRQDPGLGLRLIYFSYDVKMKEKGDIPEGYSVSREKKERFSLILESASTNQTSMYLCASRYRQVNQPQHFGDGTRLSIL.

The chain recombines TRBV28 with TRBJ2-3, with 9 bases lining up with TRBD1. From germline, CDR1 is MDHEN and CDR2 SYDVKM. After removal of 3 bases from V and 2 bases from J, the junction contained 3 bases not matched to a gene. The CDR3 length is 15 residues. CDR3 sequence (DNA): TGTGCCAGCAGTTTTGGGGACAGGGTCACAGATACGCAGTATTTT. It codes for CASSFGDRVTDTQYF.

The chain has TRBV5-8 and TRBJ1-5; 7 nucleotides line up with TRBD1. V shed 3 bases, J shed 5 bases, and the junction held 5 bases outside the gene matches. The CDR3 is 14 amino acids. CDR1 is SGHTS, CDR2 YDEGEE, per germline. CDR3 amino acids: CASSSRQGDQPQHF. The CDR3 DNA is TGTGCCAGCAGCTCCCGACAGGGTGATCAGCCCCAGCATTTT.

This clone was observed a few times. This rearrangement joins TRBV7-2 to TRBJ2-2; 7 nucleotides agree with TRBD1. Germline CDR1 reads SGHTA; CDR2 reads FQGNSA. This CDR3 has 15 residues. With 6 bases clipped from V and 0 bases from J, the junction kept 4 bases outside the gene matches. The CDR3 sequence: CASSTDRANTGELFF. CDR3 nucleotides: TGTGCCAGCAGTACAGACAGGGCGAACACCGGGGAGCTGTTTTTT.

The genes are TRBV7-8 and TRBJ2-6; D gene ambiguous. Trimming removed 3 bases at V and 1 base at J, with 7 bases between. The CDR3 length is 15 residues. Germline values: CDR1 SGHVS, CDR2 FQNEAQ. The CDR3 loop is CASSFPASGANVLTF. The CDR3 bases are TGTGCCAGCAGCTTCCCCGCGTCTGGGGCCAACGTCCTGACTTTC.

The rearrangement links TRBV7-2 to TRBJ2-4; TRBD2 might be the D (5 bases). The CDR3 loop spans 18 amino acids. Germline loops: CDR1 SGHTA, CDR2 FQGNSA. V lost 3 bases, J lost 0 bases, and 18 bases lay in between. As DNA, the CDR3 is TGTGCCAGCAGCTTTTATCTAGCAGGTCAACTAGCCAAAAACATTCAGTACTTC. Its protein is CASSFYLAGQLAKNIQYF.